Each of the 17 T cell receptor beta chains below was sequenced from the same sample in a study of blood T cell repertoires in COVID-19 (TCRdb year 2020). The library came from the immunoSEQ multiplex PCR assay. TCRdb re-hosts the immuneACCESS table, in-frame sequences only. Its copies lack some clones; in the studies checked, an unresolved V gene accounts for under half of them, and the cause for the rest is not known. The sample table lists approximately 130,000 clones, around four fifths of them with a count of one. The top ten hold about 13% of the sample. Sequencing input: peripheral blood. All receptors come from a human donor in a cohort sampled during active COVID-19.

This rearrangement joins TRBV12-5 to TRBJ2-1; tentatively, D is TRBD2 (5 bases). The CDR3 sequence is 16 residues long. Trimming took off 5 bases at V and 0 bases at J, with 14 bases between the two ends. CDR1 is LGHNT, CDR2 FRNRAP, per germline. This CDR3 is CASGLPHGGSYNEQFF. As DNA, the CDR3 is TGTGCTAGTGGTCTGCCGCACGGAGGCTCCTACAATGAGCAGTTCTTC.

The chain uses TRBV3-1 (or the pseudogene TRBV3-2) and TRBJ1-6; 7 bases map to TRBD1. After removal of 4 bases from V and 13 bases from J, the junction contained 10 bases not matched to a gene. CDR3 length: 14 amino acids. Germline CDR1 LGHDT, CDR2 YNNKEL (reference sequence). CDR3 in amino acids: CASSPGQAKSPLHF. As DNA, the CDR3 is TGTGCCAGCAGCCCAGGACAGGCCAAGTCTCCCCTCCACTTT.

V usage is TRBV25-1 and J usage is TRBJ2-5; no clear D. V lost 4 bases, J lost 5 bases, and 5 bases lay in between. This CDR3 region has 11 residues. Germline CDR1 and CDR2: MGHDK and SYGVNS. CDR3 sequence reads: CASSVSETQYF. CDR3 sequence (DNA): TGTGCCAGCAGTGTTTCGGAGACCCAGTACTTC.

V usage is TRBV5-5 and J usage is TRBJ2-7; D is possibly TRBD1 (5 bases). Germline CDR1 and CDR2: SGHKS and YYEKEE (reference sequence). The CDR3 runs 14 residues. V was pared by 6 bases and J by 2 bases, with 15 bases between. The CDR3 sequence: CASTGGAFAYEQYF. The CDR3 DNA reads TGTGCCAGCACCGGTGGGGCCTTCGCCTACGAGCAGTACTTC.

This CDR3 is CASSLTGTAYNEQFF. The CDR3 nucleotides read TGTGCCAGCAGCCTAACCGGGACAGCGTACAATGAGCAGTTCTTC. The genes are TRBV6-6 and TRBJ2-1; 7 bases line up with TRBD1. Germline V gene lookup returns CDR1 MNHNY and CDR2 SVGAGI (reference sequence). The CDR3 loop spans 15 amino acids. V gave up 6 bases and J gave up 4 bases; unmatched junction bases: 9.

This CDR3 is CASSTLAGGRDEQFF. CDR3 coding DNA: TGTGCCAGTAGCACTCTAGCGGGGGGGCGCGATGAGCAGTTCTTC. The V and J genes are TRBV19 and TRBJ2-1; 12 positions agree with TRBD2. The V gene end was trimmed by 6 bases and the J gene end by 8 bases; junction bases not matched to a gene: 8. The CDR3 loop spans 15 amino acids. Germline values: CDR1 LNHDA, CDR2 SQIVND (reference sequence).

This rearrangement joins TRBV12-5 to TRBJ2-1; D not resolved. The CDR3 loop spans 13 amino acids. Trimming stripped 3 bases from V and 7 bases from J, with 10 bases between. Germline V gene lookup returns CDR1 LGHNT and CDR2 FRNRAP. Here the CDR3 DNA reads TGTGCTAGTGGTTTAGGTCTAGTAAATGAGCAGTTCTTC. Its translation is CASGLGLVNEQFF.

This chain uses TRBV18 with TRBJ1-2, with 7 bases lining up with TRBD1. The trim removed 3 bases at V and 5 bases at J, leaving 6 bases unmatched. Germline V gives CDR1 KGHSH, CDR2 LQKENI. This CDR3 has 14 amino acids. CDR3 sequence: CASSPSGQAYGYTF. The CDR3 DNA is TGTGCCAGCTCACCGTCTGGACAGGCTTATGGCTACACCTTC.

This chain joins TRBV7-8 and TRBJ1-5; the D is unclear. Per the germline V gene, CDR1 is SGHVS and CDR2 is FQNEAQ. CDR3 length: 16 amino acids. The V end lost 1 base, the J end lost 0 bases, and 10 bases lay between the germline ends. The CDR3 coding sequence is TGTGCCAGCAGCTTAGACGGGAGGCATAGCAATCAGCCCCAGCATTTT. As protein: CASSLDGRHSNQPQHF.

This clone was seen just once. The chain has TRBV7-9 and TRBJ1-3; maybe TRBD1 (5 bases). Germline V gives CDR1 SEHNR, CDR2 FQNEAQ (reference sequence). Trimming stripped 1 base from V and 3 bases from J, with 16 bases between. The CDR3 runs to 17 residues. The CDR3 bases are TGTGCCAGCAGCTTAGGCGGGGCGTCGGAGGTTGGAAACACCATATATTTT. As protein: CASSLGGASEVGNTIYF.

The chain employs TRBV7-9 and TRBJ2-5; 8 nucleotides line up with TRBD1. V lost 2 bases, J lost 4 bases, and 3 bases stayed unmatched. The CDR3 has 14 residues. Germline CDR1 SEHNR, CDR2 FQNEAQ (reference sequence). CDR3 sequence (DNA): TGTGCCAGCAGCTTAAAGGACAGGGTAGAGACCCAGTACTTC. Amino acids: CASSLKDRVETQYF.

A few counts support this clone. The chain recombines TRBV3-1 (or the pseudogene TRBV3-2) with TRBJ2-3; the D gene is possibly TRBD2 (6 bases). There are 16 residues in the CDR3. The germline gives CDR1 LGHDT, CDR2 YNNKEL (reference sequence). V lost 8 bases and J lost 1, with 19 bases in between. The CDR3 coding sequence is TGTGCCAGCGGTCCGCGACCGGGACTTGGCACAGATACGCAGTATTTT. It encodes CASGPRPGLGTDTQYF.

J is TRBJ2-5 and V is TRBV14; 8 bases are a match to TRBD2. The germline V gene has CDR1 SGHDN and CDR2 FVKESK. The CDR3 has 17 amino acids. Trimming took 4 bases from V and 5 from J; bases not matched to a gene: 15. As DNA, the CDR3 is TGTGCCAGCAGCCCTCCCGGGTGGAGCGGGGGCTCGGAGACCCAGTACTTC. This sequence encodes CASSPPGWSGGSETQYF.

This chain uses TRBV6-5 with TRBJ2-7; 10 bases fit TRBD2. Germline loops: CDR1 MNHEY, CDR2 SVGAGI. This CDR3 has 15 residues. The trim removed 5 bases at V and 6 bases at J, leaving 10 bases unmatched. This CDR3 is CASSILGLARGEQYF. The CDR3 nucleotides are TGTGCCAGCAGTATACTGGGACTAGCGCGGGGCGAGCAGTACTTC.

V usage is TRBV12-3 or TRBV12-4 and J usage is TRBJ1-6; 8 bases align to TRBD1. CDR3 length equals 13 residues. The V gene end was trimmed by 5 bases and the J gene end by 11 bases; junction bases not matched to a gene: 5. This chain's CDR3 is CASSLPGGTPLHF. The CDR3, as DNA: TGTGCCAGCAGTCTACCAGGGGGCACACCCCTCCACTTT.

The table lists this clone with a count of one. The V call is TRBV28, the J call TRBJ1-1, with TRBD1 as a possible D gene (5 bases). V was cut by 8 bases and J by 4 bases, with 14 bases left in between. The V gene's germline CDR1 is MDHEN and CDR2 SYDVKM. This CDR3 region has 13 residues. The CDR3 region is CASLELGGTEAFF. CDR3 sequence (DNA): TGTGCCAGCCTTGAACTGGGGGGCACTGAAGCTTTCTTT.

This chain uses TRBV28 with TRBJ1-5; D not resolved. The V end was cut by 7 bases, the J end by 5 bases, with 15 bases between. Germline V gene data show CDR1 as MDHEN and CDR2 as SYDVKM. This CDR3 has 14 residues. The CDR3: CASNYSPSDQPQHF. The CDR3 nucleotides are TGTGCCAGCAATTACAGTCCCTCGGATCAGCCCCAGCATTTT.